What follows are 14 T cell receptor beta chains derived from one specimen sequenced in a study of CD8 T cells in Susac syndrome. Random hexamers were used to reverse transcribe an amount of roughly 0.45 to 1 ug RNA. TCRdb called the immunoSEQ multiplex PCR reads again in MiXCR, with one record for every CDR3 protein. Here the sample spans some 300,000 distinct CDR3 sequences, approximately 85% being singletons. The sample was CD8+ T cells from PBMCs. The receptors here all came from a human donor with multiple sclerosis.

The table lists this clonotype with a count of one. The chain carries TRBV7-9 and TRBJ2-3; TRBD1 or TRBD2 may be the D gene (5 bases each). Germline values: CDR1 SEHNR, CDR2 FQNEAQ (reference sequence). The CDR3 sequence is 17 residues long. V lost 1 base and J 3 bases, leaving 17 bases between the germline ends. In DNA form, the CDR3 reads TGTGCCAGCAGCTTAGAAGGATTGAGGGGTTGGACAGATACGCAGTATTTT. The encoded protein is CASSLEGLRGWTDTQYF.

V and J are TRBV29-1 and TRBJ2-7; D is undetermined. Trimming removed 3 bases from V and 2 bases from J, with 11 bases in between. CDR3 length: 13 residues. Germline V gives CDR1 SQVTM, CDR2 ANQGSEA. DNA for the CDR3: TGCAGCGTTGATGATGCAGTAACCTACGAGCAGTACTTC. It specifies CSVDDAVTYEQYF.

This clonotype was counted only a few times. The chain is built from TRBV6-5 and TRBJ2-1; D remains unclear. The CDR3 contains 13 residues. Germline CDR1 reads MNHEY; CDR2 reads SVGAGI. The V gene lost 2 bases and the J gene lost 4 bases, with 6 bases spanning the gap. The CDR3 DNA sequence: TGTGCCAGCAGTTACGGTCAATACAATGAGCAGTTCTTC. Translating gives CASSYGQYNEQFF.

The V gene is TRBV4-2, the J gene TRBJ2-5, with D unclear. CDR1 LGHNA and CDR2 YNFKEQ come from the germline V gene. V lost 0 bases to trimming and J lost 2 bases, with 7 bases between them. The length of the CDR3 is 14 residues. The CDR3 protein is CASSQDTSQETQYF. The CDR3 nucleotides are TGTGCCAGCAGCCAAGATACTTCACAAGAGACCCAGTACTTC.

The V gene is TRBV11-2, the J gene TRBJ2-7, with 7 bases identical to TRBD2. The CDR3 covers 16 residues. Germline V gene sequence: CDR1 SGHAT, CDR2 FQNNGV. With 3 bases clipped from V and 1 base from J, the junction kept 9 bases outside the gene matches. The CDR3 is CASSFQASGRSYEQYF. The CDR3 DNA reads as TGTGCCAGCAGCTTCCAAGCTAGCGGCAGATCCTACGAGCAGTACTTC. The whole variable domain, remainder taken from reference TRBV11-2 and TRBJ2-7, is EAGVAQSPRYKIIEKRQSVAFWCNPISGHATLYWYQQILGQGPKLLIQFQNNGVVDDSQLPKDRFSAERLKGVDSTLKIQPAKLEDSAVYLCASSFQASGRSYEQYFGPGTRLTVT.

This clonotype came up once. This chain links TRBV30 with TRBJ2-1; no reliable D call. The CDR3 runs 12 residues. Trimming cost V 8 bases and J 4 bases, with 12 bases left between them. CDR1 is GTSNPN, CDR2 SVGIG, per germline (reference sequence). The CDR3 protein is CAGLTAYNEQFF. The CDR3 coding sequence is TGTGCCGGTCTGACTGCTTACAATGAGCAGTTCTTC.

The chain joins TRBV28 to TRBJ2-2; 10 positions agree with TRBD2. The CDR3 extends over 19 amino acids. Per the germline V gene, CDR1 is MDHEN and CDR2 is SYDVKM. The junction had 10 bases not matched to a gene; V was cut back by 2 bases and J by 1 base. The CDR3 DNA is TGTGCCAGCAGTTTACTACATCGTAGGACTAGCGGGAACACCGGGGAGCTGTTTTTT. Its translation is CASSLLHRRTSGNTGELFF.

This clonotype has only one observation. This chain joins TRBV28 and TRBJ2-1, with D perhaps TRBD2 (6 bases). This CDR3 has 13 residues. The germline V and J ends were trimmed by 1 base and 9 bases, with 10 bases remaining between them. Germline V gives CDR1 MDHEN, CDR2 SYDVKM. The CDR3 sequence is CASSLSTSTEQFF. The CDR3 DNA sequence: TGTGCCAGCAGTTTATCCACTAGCACTGAGCAGTTCTTC. The full variable domain, its missing parts supplied by reference TRBV28 and TRBJ2-1, is DVKVTQSSRYLVKRTGEKVFLECVQDMDHENMFWYRQDPGLGLRLIYFSYDVKMKEKGDIPEGYSVSREKKERFSLILESASTNQTSMYLCASSLSTSTEQFFGPGTRLTVL.

The chain has TRBV5-6 and TRBJ2-1; maybe TRBD1 (6 bases). Trimming stripped 4 bases from V and 4 bases from J, with 12 bases between. Germline values: CDR1 SGHDT, CDR2 YYEEEE. This CDR3 contains 14 residues. The CDR3 is CASSTRTEYNEQFF. In DNA, the CDR3 is TGTGCCAGCAGCACGAGGACAGAATACAATGAGCAGTTCTTC.

The chain is built from TRBV29-1 and TRBJ2-2; maybe TRBD1 (5 bases). V lost 5 bases and J lost 1, with 11 bases in between. This CDR3 comprises 14 residues. Germline CDR1 is SQVTM and CDR2 is ANQGSEA. In nucleotides, the CDR3 is TGCAGCGTTCAGTGGGGCGGGAACACCGGGGAGCTGTTTTTT. This sequence encodes CSVQWGGNTGELFF.

V gene TRBV30 combines with J gene TRBJ2-7, with D possibly being TRBD2 (5 bases). Germline loops: CDR1 GTSNPN, CDR2 SVGIG (reference sequence). The CDR3 loop spans 14 amino acids. Between the trimmed V and J ends, which lost 2 bases and 6 bases, there was a span of 17 bases. CDR3 in DNA: TGTGCCTGGAGTAACGGGGTGGGTTTCGGCGAGCAGTACTTC. As protein: CAWSNGVGFGEQYF.

This chain connects TRBV4-3 to TRBJ2-7; D is unresolved. Deletions cut 1 base from V and 5 bases from J, with 12 bases between. This CDR3 has 14 residues. Germline-derived CDR1 and CDR2 are LGHNA and YSLEER. The CDR3 nucleotides are TGCGCCAGCAGCCAAGTACGCGAGCTGGACGAGCAGTACTTC. Translation: CASSQVRELDEQYF.

This sequence joins TRBV9 and TRBJ2-7; D is ambiguous. Germline V lookup: CDR1 SGDLS, CDR2 YYNGEE. The CDR3 consists of 12 residues. V was pared by 3 bases and J by 3 bases, with 7 bases between. The CDR3 DNA is TGTGCCAGCAGCGGCCACGACTACGAGCAGTACTTC. The encoded protein is CASSGHDYEQYF.

The J gene is TRBJ2-3, the V gene TRBV6-2 or TRBV6-3, with 7 bases identical to TRBD2. Germline V gene lookup returns CDR1 MNHEY and CDR2 SVGEGT. CDR3 size: 17 residues. J gave up 0 bases and V 6 bases, and 12 bases lay outside the gene matches. DNA of the CDR3: TGTGCCAGCAGAGACGACATAGCGGGCCTAAGCACAGATACGCAGTATTTT. Translated: CASRDDIAGLSTDTQYF.